This TCR beta chain was sequenced for a study of identical twins. The study's findings and limits: Beta out-of-frame sequences showed weaker excess twin sharing. Insertions were fewer in abundant cord blood beta clonotypes, whereas memory repertoires showed none of this pattern.

Using its own MiXCR run on the 5' RACE reads, TCRdb lists one record per CDR3 protein. The repertoire consists of around 530,000 distinct CDR3 sequences, with roughly 15% occurring once and the leading ten covering around 0.48%. This clonotype was seen a handful of times. Its antigen is unknown. The CDR3 is 17 amino acids. V was clipped by 4 bases and J by 1 base; unmatched bases: 8. Germline CDR1 and CDR2: SGHRS and YFSETQ. This sample was also put to use in a study of yellow fever vaccine responses in identical twins. Per that study: Reportedly, twins' vaccine T cell responses looked partly convergent and partly personalized.

This chain links TRBV5-1 with TRBJ2-2; 9 nucleotides agree with TRBD2. The sample was CD4+ T cells sorted from blood. The receptor's source is a woman under 30 in good health. The CDR3 loop is CASSPKLAGENTGELFF. The CDR3 bases are TGCGCCAGCAGCCCGAAACTAGCGGGCGAGAACACCGGGGAGCTGTTTTTT.